One and the same sample provided the 11 T cell receptor beta chains below, sequenced in a study of cytomegalovirus exposure and HLA in healthy donors. 60 Vbeta and 13 Jbeta primers were used in PCR. The table came from immunoSEQ multiplex PCR; TCRdb's copy has only in-frame clones and leaves some out. The repertoire holds roughly 200,000 clones, with approximately 70% as singletons. The sequencing input was PBMCs. These receptors came from a man between 35 and 55 years old in good health and CMV-seropositive.

The sample holds one count of this clone. CDR3 in DNA: TGTGCCAGCAGTGCGACAGCTATGAACACTGAAGCTTTCTTT. Translated, it gives CASSATAMNTEAFF. The chain carries TRBV2 and TRBJ1-1; possibly TRBD1 for D (5 bases). Germline assignment: CDR1 SNHLY and CDR2 FYNNEI. This CDR3 region has 14 residues. V dropped 4 bases and J dropped 0 bases, with 9 bases sitting between them.

The gene calls are TRBV18 and TRBJ2-7; a weak D match, TRBD1 (6 bases). There are 13 residues in the CDR3. Germline V gene lookup returns CDR1 KGHSH and CDR2 LQKENI. Trimming stripped 8 bases from V and 4 bases from J, with 15 bases between. In DNA, the CDR3 is TGTGCCAGCGCCCGCGGACAGCCGTACGAGCAGTACTTC. Translating it yields CASARGQPYEQYF.

The chain recombines TRBV11-3 with TRBJ1-5; 12 bases are shared with TRBD1. The CDR3 is 18 amino acids. The germline CDR1 and CDR2 sequences are SGHNT and YENEEA. J gave up 7 bases and V 7 bases, and 17 bases lay outside the gene matches. CDR3 sequence (DNA): TGTGCCAGCACCGATACTTCGCCGGGACAGGGGGCTGAGCAGCCCCAGCATTTT. As protein: CASTDTSPGQGAEQPQHF.

A single count supports this clone. This chain joins TRBV5-1 and TRBJ2-5, with 7 bases fitting TRBD1. TRBJ2-7 explains the end of the DNA better; the J call may be wrong. The CDR3 spans 14 residues. Germline CDR1 and CDR2: SGHRS and YFSETQ. This CDR3 reads CASSLGGFRDEQYF. CDR3 nucleotide sequence: TGCGCCAGCAGCTTAGGGGGCTTTCGGGACGAGCAGTACTTC.

V usage is TRBV27 and J usage is TRBJ2-3; the D gene is possibly TRBD1 (6 bases). V dropped 7 bases and J dropped 6 bases, with 11 bases sitting between them. Germline assignment: CDR1 MNHEY and CDR2 SMNVEV (reference sequence). This CDR3 has 12 residues. This CDR3 is CASKGDPDTQYF. CDR3 coding DNA: TGTGCCAGCAAGGGGGACCCCGATACGCAGTATTTT.

The chain carries TRBV6-1 and TRBJ2-6; a possible D gene is TRBD2 (6 bases). This CDR3 is 16 amino acids long. Germline values: CDR1 MNHNS, CDR2 SASEGT. V lost 2 bases to trimming and J lost 2 bases, with 10 bases between them. The CDR3 sequence: CASSERTGAGANVLTF. As DNA, the CDR3 is TGTGCCAGCAGTGAAAGAACGGGGGCTGGGGCCAACGTCCTGACTTTC.

The chain joins TRBV9 to TRBJ1-1, with D possibly matching TRBD1 (6 bases). Per the germline V gene, CDR1 is SGDLS and CDR2 is YYNGEE. The V end lost 3 bases, the J end lost 5 bases, and 14 bases lay between the germline ends. The length of the CDR3 is 14 residues. CDR3 coding DNA: TGTGCCAGCAGCGCACAGGGATGGGGGACTGAAGCTTTCTTT. It codes for CASSAQGWGTEAFF.

The chain couples TRBV6-5 to TRBJ1-1, with TRBD1 matching 7 bases. Germline assignment: CDR1 MNHEY and CDR2 SVGAGI. The CDR3 length is 14 residues. Unmatched junction bases numbered 11, after V lost 5 bases and J lost 8 bases. CDR3 sequence: CASSPTGTVTEAFF. In DNA form, the CDR3 reads TGTGCCAGCAGTCCTACCGGGACAGTAACAGAAGCTTTCTTT.

The J gene is TRBJ2-2, the V gene TRBV6-4; D may be TRBD1 (5 bases). V was pared by 6 bases and J by 5 bases, with 13 bases between. CDR3 size: 14 residues. Germline V gene lookup returns CDR1 MRHNA and CDR2 SNTAGT. The chain's CDR3 is CASSLDTRTGELFF. The CDR3 nucleotides are TGTGCCAGCAGCTTGGACACTCGGACCGGGGAGCTGTTTTTT.

This clone occurred a few times. The V and J genes are TRBV5-6 and TRBJ1-1; the D is unclear. V was trimmed by 2 bases and J by 4 bases, leaving 6 bases between them. Germline CDR1 reads SGHDT; CDR2 reads YYEEEE. The CDR3 consists of 12 residues. The DNA of the CDR3 is TGTGCCAGCAGCTTCGGCGGCACTGAAGCTTTCTTT. Translation: CASSFGGTEAFF.

This clone appeared a single time. This chain connects TRBV15 to TRBJ2-7, with a weak D call TRBD1 (5 bases). CDR1 is LNHNV, CDR2 YYDKDF, per germline (reference sequence). V was clipped by 5 bases and J by 3 bases, with 14 bases between them. This CDR3 comprises 14 residues. This CDR3 is CATSVGRGFYEQYF. The CDR3, as DNA: TGTGCCACCAGCGTGGGGCGCGGTTTCTACGAGCAGTACTTC.